Listed below are T cell receptor beta chains from one sample, sequenced in a study of CD8 T cells in ankylosing spondylitis. TCRdb fed the 5' RACE reads into MiXCR, producing one record per CDR3 protein. In the table there are some 240,000 distinct CDR3 sequences, about 20% of which are singletons. Sequenced: blood, either unsorted or a sorted T cell fraction (not recorded which). The receptors were sampled from a male donor with ankylosing spondylitis or in good health (not recorded which). Each CDR3 is given with its conserved first and last residue.

>TRBV6-6|TRBJ1-5
CASNQGSNQPQHF
>TRBV27|TRBJ2-5
CASRSWKGAGETQYF
>TRBV20-1|TRBJ2-7
CSAREGLAAYEQYF
>TRBV29-1|TRBJ2-7
CSVIPGGFEQYF
>TRBV4-2|TRBJ2-7
CASSQGSWTSGFHEQYF
>TRBV4-2|TRBJ1-2
CASGALRGPPNGYTF
>TRBV9|TRBJ1-6
CASSASGTGTGTSPLHF
>TRBV29-1|TRBJ2-3
CSVGLAGGADTQYF
>TRBV4-1|TRBJ2-5
CASQGQGIQETQYF
>TRBV19|TRBJ2-5
CASSLWGQETQYF
>TRBV29-1|TRBJ2-1
CSGTGDLSDEQFF
>TRBV20-1|TRBJ2-7
CSARDSGQGTLYEQYF
>TRBV6-1|TRBJ2-6
CASSGGNSGANVLTF
>TRBV27|TRBJ2-1
CASRTYRDNEQFF
>TRBV20-1|TRBJ2-2
CSARVIGTSGRKAGELFF
>TRBV29-1|TRBJ2-5
CSVEGWGGHETQYF
>TRBV29-1|TRBJ2-7
CSVEGRGDSYEQYF
>TRBV29-1|TRBJ2-7
CSVIRDSYEQYF
>TRBV3-1|TRBJ2-1
CASSSLDNEQFF
>TRBV6-2/TRBV6-3|TRBJ2-6
CASSYFVHVNSGANVLTF
>TRBV9|TRBJ1-5
CASSVVPDSNQPQHF
>TRBV28|TRBJ2-7
CASSLSGFSSYEQYF
>TRBV25-1|TRBJ2-1
CASAAQTSEKGVNEQFF
>TRBV7-2|TRBJ2-5
CASSLYGLLAGDFGETQYF
>TRBV4-1|TRBJ2-7
CASSQDGGTLYEQYF
>TRBV20-1|TRBJ2-3
CSAPTLAGLTDTQYF
>TRBV5-1|TRBJ2-3
CASTPLAGGRTDTQYF
>TRBV3-1|TRBJ2-1
CASSQVIGTDYNEQFF
>TRBV11-2|TRBJ2-7
CASSLGPLVAYEQYF
>TRBV29-1|TRBJ2-7
CSVEDLGGGSVNEQYF
>TRBV6-5|TRBJ2-1
CASSSPGLPGSEQFF
>TRBV30|TRBJ2-7
CAWGAGGLNEQYF
>TRBV27|TRBJ2-7
CASKSGLAFSYEQYF
>TRBV6-2/TRBV6-3|TRBJ2-1
CASSYPPSGEQFF
>TRBV20-1|TRBJ2-1
CSARSLAGELNEQFF
>TRBV6-1|TRBJ2-1
CASRNSGTLEQFF
>TRBV20-1|TRBJ2-2
CSARDTGTFFTGELFF
>TRBV28|TRBJ2-5
CASRTRFGQETQYF
>TRBV27|TRBJ1-4
CASSLYGSNEKLFF
>TRBV5-1|TRBJ2-3
CASSPKLGAGDTQYF